Included here is one T cell receptor (beta chain) sequence, with context. The antigen is unknown. This sample stems from a study of blood T cells in healthy people across ages. Broader study findings: The unsorted PBMCs prevented any conclusive comparison of naive versus antigen-experienced cells.

The CDR3 length is 15 residues. The germline gives CDR1 SGHTA, CDR2 FQGNSA. V was cut by 1 base and J by 5 bases, with 9 bases left in between. For the second PCR, which ran for about 7 to 11 cycles, a sample-barcoded 5' primer and a J-beta primer mix were used. The study obtained at least 3 million CDR3-containing paired-end reads from every sample. TCRdb reprocessed the 5' RACE reads via MiXCR and lists one record per CDR3 protein. The sample lists around 1,100,000 distinct CDR3 sequences; less than 45% were seen once. Sample: blood. V and J are TRBV7-2 and TRBJ1-6; no clear D gene. This TCR was sampled from a man between 18 and 29 years old in good health. The CDR3 reads CASSLGRGDNSPLHF. In DNA form, the CDR3 reads TGTGCCAGCAGCTTAGGCCGGGGTGATAATTCACCCCTCCACTTT.